A selection of T cell receptor beta chains follows, all from one sample in a study of T cells in Graves' hyperthyroidism and ophthalmopathy. TCRdb independently ran MiXCR on the multiplex PCR reads; one entry per CDR3 protein. The sample carries hundreds of thousands of distinct CDR3 sequences, about a sixth recorded once. The sample taken for sequencing was blood. The receptors shown here come from a middle-aged woman with Graves' ophthalmopathy. The CDR3 runs from the conserved cysteine through the conserved F or W. The order of the fields is J gene, D gene, clone size, V gene, CDR3 protein, CDR3 DNA. A D gene is named only where the DNA matches it firmly. A clone size is listed for some rows: how often the clone was seen (once, few, many), or a class if it is expanded.

TRBJ2-5 - - TRBV20-1 CSARDLRRLGETQYF TGCAGTGCTAGAGATCTTCGGAGACTGGGGGAGACCCAGTACTTC
TRBJ2-1 - - TRBV30 CAWSPSPDFYNEQFF TGTGCCTGGAGCCCGAGTCCGGACTTCTACAATGAGCAGTTCTTC
TRBJ2-1 TRBD1 many TRBV2 CASRGQGLNEQFF TGTGCCAGCAGAGGACAGGGGCTGAATGAGCAGTTCTTC
TRBJ2-7 TRBD1 many TRBV6-1 CASKAGQGNEQYF TGTGCCAGCAAGGCGGGACAGGGTAACGAGCAGTACTTC
TRBJ2-7 - many TRBV2 CASRNNPGSYEQYF TGTGCCAGCAGGAACAACCCCGGTAGCTACGAGCAGTACTTC
TRBJ2-6 - - TRBV28 CASMDVSYSGASVLTF TGTGCCAGCATGGACGTCTCGTACTCTGGGGCCAGCGTCCTGACTTTC
TRBJ2-7 - many TRBV2 CASSKSDTEQYF TGTGCCAGCAGTAAGTCTGATACCGAGCAGTACTTC
TRBJ1-1 TRBD1 - TRBV29-1 CSVKTGAGGTEAFF TGCAGCGTCAAAACTGGGGCAGGGGGGACTGAAGCTTTCTTT
TRBJ1-1 - many TRBV6-5 CASSYNAAGWSFF TGTGCCAGCAGTTACAACGCTGCGGGGTGGTCTTTCTTT
TRBJ2-2 TRBD2 - TRBV20-1 CSARDPRTSGGAGTGELFF TGCAGTGCTAGAGATCCCCGTACTAGCGGGGGGGCCGGAACCGGGGAGCTGTTTTTT
TRBJ2-5 - few TRBV6-1 CASAVTQETQYF TGTGCCAGCGCCGTGACCCAAGAGACCCAGTACTTC
TRBJ2-2 - many TRBV30 CAWRRGGLQFGELFF TGTGCCTGGAGGAGGGGTGGCCTACAGTTCGGGGAGCTGTTTTTT
TRBJ1-5 TRBD1 few TRBV19 CASMDREYQPQHF TGTGCCAGTATGGACAGGGAGTATCAGCCCCAGCATTTT
TRBJ2-1 - many TRBV15 CATRDGGGNEQFF TGTGCCACCCGCGACGGCGGAGGCAATGAGCAGTTCTTC
TRBJ2-5 TRBD2 - TRBV14 CASSPREATSGRVNMPQYF TGTGCCAGCAGCCCGCGGGAAGCGACTAGCGGGAGGGTGAATATGCCCCAGTACTTC
TRBJ1-5 - many TRBV6-1 CASSQNGGLPQHF TGTGCCAGCAGCCAAAACGGTGGTCTGCCCCAGCATTTT
TRBJ2-3 TRBD2 - TRBV13 CASSLASGRSAADTQYF TGTGCCAGCAGCTTAGCTAGCGGGAGGTCCGCCGCAGATACGCAGTATTTT
TRBJ1-5 - many TRBV2 CASLGTVDQPQHF TGTGCCAGTCTAGGGACGGTCGATCAGCCCCAGCATTTT
TRBJ2-1 - - TRBV6-5 CASSYGMNEQFF TGTGCCAGCAGTTACGGGATGAATGAGCAGTTCTTC
TRBJ2-1 TRBD2 - TRBV5-1 CASSFGTSAIEQFF TGCGCCAGCAGCTTCGGGACTAGTGCAATTGAGCAGTTCTTC
TRBJ2-4 TRBD2 few TRBV20-1 CSAIRGLAGGAGANIQYF TGCAGTGCCATTCGGGGGCTAGCGGGGGGAGCTGGGGCAAACATTCAGTACTTC
TRBJ2-3 TRBD2 - TRBV5-1 CASSPTSGPDTQYF TGCGCCAGCAGCCCGACTAGCGGCCCAGATACGCAGTATTTT
TRBJ1-5 - many TRBV6-1 CASSYDGAQPQHF TGTGCCAGCAGTTACGACGGGGCACAGCCCCAGCATTTT
TRBJ2-1 - many TRBV7-3 CASSPGAERGPYNEQFF TGTGCCAGCAGCCCAGGGGCCGAGCGGGGCCCCTACAATGAGCAGTTCTTC
TRBJ2-5 TRBD1 many TRBV6-1 CASSKQGQETQYF TGTGCCAGCAGTAAACAGGGGCAAGAGACCCAGTACTTC
TRBJ1-1 TRBD1 few TRBV6-1 CASRHMGQGPIRMNTEAFF TGTGCCAGCAGACACATGGGACAGGGACCAATAAGGATGAACACTGAAGCTTTCTTT
TRBJ1-4 - - TRBV10-3 CAIAKGDNEKLFF TGTGCCATCGCAAAGGGTGATAATGAAAAACTGTTTTTT
TRBJ1-2 TRBD1 many TRBV30 CAYPTGGEGYTF TGTGCCTACCCGACAGGGGGTGAAGGCTACACCTTC
TRBJ2-1 TRBD2 - TRBV28 CASSLQTSRTGFF TGTGCCAGCAGTTTACAGACTAGCCGGACTGGGTTCTTC
TRBJ2-2 TRBD1 many TRBV6-1 CASSTQDRATGELFF TGTGCCAGCAGTACCCAGGACAGGGCGACCGGGGAGCTGTTTTTT
TRBJ1-6 - few TRBV10-3 CAISLTVINSPLHF TGTGCCATCAGCCTGACAGTCATCAATTCGCCCCTCCACTTT
TRBJ1-5 - - TRBV2 CAGSAPATNQPQHF TGTGCCGGCAGTGCCCCAGCGACGAATCAGCCCCAGCATTTT
TRBJ1-5 - many TRBV5-1 CASSFDSNQPQHF TGTGCCAGCAGTTTCGACAGCAATCAGCCCCAGCATTTT
TRBJ2-4 TRBD2 few TRBV2 CATSVLSGRGNIQYF TGTGCCACCTCAGTCCTCAGCGGGAGAGGAAACATTCAGTACTTC
TRBJ2-7 - many TRBV20-1 CSARANWGEQYF TGCAGTGCTAGGGCGAATTGGGGCGAGCAGTACTTC
TRBJ2-2 - - TRBV20-1 CSASLSTSPGELFF TGCAGTGCTTCACTCTCGACAAGCCCCGGGGAGCTGTTTTTT
TRBJ2-7 - many TRBV20-1 CSAGFYEQYF TGCAGTGCTGGATTCTACGAGCAGTACTTC
TRBJ2-7 TRBD2 - TRBV27 CASSVAGGPYGQYF TGTGCCAGCAGCGTAGCGGGAGGCCCCTACGGGCAGTACTTC
TRBJ2-1 TRBD2 many TRBV6-2/TRBV6-3 CASSNSGGPRFYNEQFF TGTGCCAGCAGTAATAGCGGGGGCCCCAGATTTTACAATGAGCAGTTCTTC
TRBJ2-7 TRBD1 many TRBV30 CAWSVPGQVFFEQYF TGTGCCTGGAGTGTACCGGGACAGGTGTTTTTCGAGCAGTACTTC
TRBJ2-1 - - TRBV5-4 CASERDSLSNEQFF TGTGCCAGCGAGCGGGACAGCCTTAGCAATGAGCAGTTCTTC
TRBJ1-1 - many TRBV5-1 CASSLTGRENTEAFF TGCGCCAGCAGCTTGACGGGGCGGGAGAACACTGAAGCTTTCTTT